This T cell receptor (beta chain) was sequenced in a study of blood T cells in healthy people across ages. Whole-study findings and limits: Naive and antigen-experienced cells were not separated, limiting conclusive comparison. The recorded TCR beta diversity per million T cells decreased in a roughly linear manner with age.

This clonotype was picked up a small number of times. The antigen remains undetermined. Primed by a sample-barcoded 5' primer and a J-beta primer mix, a second PCR proceeded for 7 to 11 cycles. TCRdb analysed the 5' RACE reads with MiXCR anew, one entry per CDR3 protein. The sample includes 760,000 or so distinct CDR3 sequences, approximately 25% of them seen just once. These data also formed part of another study, on T cells of mothers and their children.

This clonotype was sampled from a boy aged 5-17 years in good health. The sample comprised blood.

CDR3 in DNA: TGTGCCAGCGGACAGGGGACCTACGAGCAGTACTTC. Its translation: CASGQGTYEQYF. The chain joins TRBV11-1 to TRBJ2-7, with 9 bases matching TRBD1. The CDR3 has 12 amino acids. Germline CDR1 SGHAT, CDR2 FQDESV (reference sequence). Losses at the gene ends were 8 bases for V and 2 bases for J; bases not matched to a gene: 1.